One sample yielded the 23 T cell receptor beta chains listed below, sequenced in a study of T-cell reconstitution after alpha-beta-depleted transplantation in children. Preparation of the TCRbeta library was carried out with unique molecular identifiers. TCRdb re-derived calls from the PCR reads in MiXCR, one entry per CDR3 protein. Here the sample spans about 240,000 distinct CDR3 sequences, roughly 26% being singletons. The sample was PBMCs, taken before TCRalphabeta/CD19-depleted stem cell transplant. The receptors were gathered from a girl aged 2-15 years with Fanconi anemia, due to receive a stem cell transplant.

CDR3 DNA sequence: TGTGCCAGCAGCCGAAGACTAGCCCGGGGAGATACGCAGTATTTT. This translates into CASSRRLARGDTQYF. The V gene is TRBV28, the J gene TRBJ2-3; 7 nucleotides align to TRBD2. V trimming: 6 bases; J trimming: 5 bases; junction bases outside the gene matches: 11. Germline V CDR1 and CDR2: MDHEN, SYDVKM. The CDR3 runs to 15 residues.

In this sample, this clonotype turned up many times. The chain carries TRBV6-5 and TRBJ2-2; 7 nucleotides match TRBD2. J was trimmed by 4 bases and V by 0 bases; bases with no gene match: 2. CDR1 is MNHEY and CDR2 is SVGAGI in the germline V gene. The CDR3 has 15 residues. CDR3 region: CASSYSGGGTGELFF. The CDR3 DNA reads as TGTGCCAGCAGTTACTCGGGCGGGGGCACCGGGGAGCTGTTTTTT.

J is TRBJ1-2 and V is TRBV20-1; tentative D call: TRBD1 (5 bases). V was cut by 6 bases and J by 8 bases, with 13 bases left in between. CDR3 length: 11 residues. Germline V gives CDR1 DFQATT, CDR2 SNEGSKA (reference sequence). The CDR3 is CSATRAYGYTF. The CDR3 nucleotides are TGCAGTGCGACCAGGGCCTACGGCTACACCTTC.

The rearrangement joins TRBV6-1 to TRBJ2-4; a possible D gene is TRBD2 (5 bases). Germline CDR1 MNHNS, CDR2 SASEGT. The CDR3 runs to 16 residues. Trimming cost V 6 bases and J 0 bases, with 15 bases left between them. For the CDR3, the DNA is TGTGCCAGCAGGAGGGAGACGGCACTAGCCAAAAACATTCAGTACTTC. Its protein is CASRRETALAKNIQYF.

This clonotype has a count of ten or more. The rearrangement uses TRBV6-5 and TRBJ1-4, with D hard to call. From germline, CDR1 is MNHEY and CDR2 SVGAGI. CDR3 length: 14 residues. The V end was cut by 0 bases, the J end by 7 bases, with 9 bases between. CDR3 nucleotides: TGTGCCAGCAGTTACTCGGGAGGGCCTGAAAAACTGTTTTTT. It translates to CASSYSGGPEKLFF.

The rearrangement uses TRBV6-5 and TRBJ2-5; D may be TRBD1 or TRBD2 (6 bases each). The CDR3 runs 17 residues. Trimming left V 0 bases short and J 5 bases short, with 19 bases between. The germline V gene encodes CDR1 MNHEY and CDR2 SVGAGI. In DNA form, the CDR3 reads TGTGCCAGCAGTTACTCACTCCCCAGAGGGGGGTGGGAGACCCAGTACTTC. It codes for CASSYSLPRGGWETQYF.

In this sample, this clonotype turned up a few times. V is TRBV6-5 and J is TRBJ2-7; D is possibly TRBD1 (6 bases). There are 16 residues in the CDR3. V shed 3 bases and J shed 0 bases, with 15 bases lying between them. Per germline, CDR1 MNHEY and CDR2 SVGAGI. CDR3 protein: CASSYTRTAPSYEQYF. CDR3 sequence (DNA): TGTGCCAGCAGTTATACGAGGACAGCCCCCTCCTACGAGCAGTACTTC.

CDR3 sequence reads: CSVAREVYGYTF. The DNA of the CDR3 is TGCAGCGTCGCCAGGGAGGTCTATGGCTACACCTTC. The rearrangement links TRBV29-1 to TRBJ1-2; tentative D call: TRBD1 (5 bases). This CDR3 spans 12 amino acids. Germline V gene sequence: CDR1 SQVTM, CDR2 ANQGSEA. Trimming took off 6 bases at V and 4 bases at J, with 12 bases between the two ends.

The chain couples TRBV29-1 to TRBJ2-7; D call uncertain. V lost 0 bases, J lost 2 bases, and 8 bases lay in between. The length of the CDR3 is 13 residues. In germline, CDR1 is SQVTM, CDR2 ANQGSEA. The CDR3: CSVEDQATYEQYF. The CDR3 nucleotides read TGCAGCGTTGAAGACCAGGCTACCTACGAGCAGTACTTC.

In this sample, this clonotype turned up a few times. The rearrangement uses TRBV6-5 and TRBJ2-5; 7 bases are a match to TRBD1. V was clipped by 6 bases and J by 12 bases; unmatched bases: 10. Germline V CDR1 and CDR2: MNHEY, SVGAGI. The length of the CDR3 is 12 residues. CDR3 coding DNA: TGTGCCAGCAGGCCTGGGACAGCCCCCGAGTACTTC. This sequence encodes CASRPGTAPEYF.

Many counts were recorded for this clonotype. J is TRBJ2-5 and V is TRBV5-1, with D perhaps matching TRBD1 (6 bases). This CDR3 has 15 residues. The germline V and J ends were trimmed by 2 bases and 2 bases, with 13 bases remaining between them. Germline V gene data show CDR1 as SGHRS and CDR2 as YFSETQ. CDR3 sequence: CASSLGDKSQETQYF. CDR3 nucleotides: TGCGCCAGCAGCTTAGGGGACAAAAGTCAAGAGACCCAGTACTTC.

This clonotype appeared many times. The rearrangement links TRBV29-1 to TRBJ2-3, with 10 nucleotides matching TRBD1. The CDR3 spans 15 residues. The germline V gene has CDR1 SQVTM and CDR2 ANQGSEA. V shed 1 base and J 2 bases; nucleotides not matched to a gene: 3. The CDR3, as DNA: TGCAGCGTTGAAGGGGGACAGGGGAACACAGATACGCAGTATTTT. Translation gives CSVEGGQGNTDTQYF.

This clonotype was picked up many times. The chain couples TRBV6-5 to TRBJ2-7; the match to TRBD1 covers 7 bases. CDR1 and CDR2 from the germline V gene are MNHEY and SVGAGI. The ends lost 5 bases at V and 2 bases at J; junction bases unmatched: 6. The CDR3 is 14 residues long. The CDR3 bases are TGTGCCAGCAGTCACCGGGACAGTACCTACGAGCAGTACTTC. Its translation: CASSHRDSTYEQYF.

The V gene is TRBV13, the J gene TRBJ2-5; D might be TRBD1 or TRBD2, each matching 5 bases. CDR3 length: 13 amino acids. The V end was cut by 4 bases, the J end by 5 bases, with 11 bases between. Germline loops: CDR1 PRHDT, CDR2 FYEKMQ (reference sequence). The DNA for the CDR3 is TGTGCCAGCAGCTCTGGGGACGCGGAGACCCAGTACTTC. Its protein is CASSSGDAETQYF.

This clonotype was detected many times. The chain is built from TRBV6-5 and TRBJ2-5; 7 bases are a match to TRBD1. CDR1 is MNHEY, CDR2 SVGAGI, per germline. The CDR3 runs 16 residues. V lost 4 bases, J lost 2 bases, and 10 bases stayed unmatched. In DNA form, the CDR3 reads TGTGCCAGCAGTTTCGGGACAGTGAACCCTCAAGAGACCCAGTACTTC. The encoded protein is CASSFGTVNPQETQYF.

This clonotype has only a few counts. The V and J genes are TRBV20-1 and TRBJ2-7; 9 bases are a match to TRBD1. Per germline, CDR1 DFQATT and CDR2 SNEGSKA (reference sequence). Trimming cost V 2 bases and J 4 bases; bases outside gene matches: 9. The CDR3 has 15 amino acids. In DNA, the CDR3 is TGCAGTGCTAGACCAGGACAGGGGACAGCGTACGAGCAGTACTTC. This gives the protein CSARPGQGTAYEQYF.

This clonotype came up many times. The chain joins TRBV12-3 or TRBV12-4 to TRBJ2-1; maybe TRBD1 (5 bases). Trimming took off 3 bases at V and 8 bases at J, with 14 bases between the two ends. This CDR3 has 14 amino acids. The CDR3 here is CASSFRGWGDEQFF. In DNA form, the CDR3 reads TGTGCCAGCAGTTTCCGTGGTTGGGGCGATGAGCAGTTCTTC.

In its sample, this clonotype was seen many times. The chain links TRBV18 to TRBJ2-7, with TRBD1 matching 9 bases. This CDR3 has 14 residues. The V gene's germline CDR1 is KGHSH and CDR2 LQKENI. With V trimmed by 6 bases and J by 5 bases, 8 bases remained unmatched. In nucleotides, the CDR3 is TGTGCCAGCTCCCTCGGGACAGGGTCGAACGAGCAGTACTTC. This encodes CASSLGTGSNEQYF.

This clonotype was seen ten or more times. The chain recombines TRBV20-1 with TRBJ2-1; 8 bases are a match to TRBD1. The CDR3 is 15 residues long. Germline trimming cut 3 bases from V and 2 bases from J; bases unmatched to any gene: 6. The germline CDR1 and CDR2 sequences are DFQATT and SNEGSKA (reference sequence). The DNA of the CDR3 is TGCAGTGCTAGGAGGGACAGGTCTACCTACAATGAGCAGTTCTTC. Protein sequence: CSARRDRSTYNEQFF.

Ten or more counts support this clonotype. This chain joins TRBV6-5 and TRBJ2-7; possibly TRBD1 for D (6 bases). Trimming shortened V by 2 bases and J by 3 bases, and 14 bases separated the two germline ends. The V gene's germline CDR1 is MNHEY and CDR2 SVGAGI. The CDR3 sequence is 15 residues long. CDR3 nucleotide sequence: TGTGCCAGCAGTTACACCGGGACACCCCACTACGAGCAGTACTTC. This translates into CASSYTGTPHYEQYF.

The chain combines TRBV28 with TRBJ2-7; a weak D match, TRBD2 (5 bases). The V gene lost 5 bases and the J gene lost 4 bases, with 9 bases spanning the gap. Germline assignment: CDR1 MDHEN and CDR2 SYDVKM. The CDR3 runs 12 residues. Here the CDR3 reads CASSHDYYEQYF. CDR3 DNA sequence: TGTGCCAGCAGTCACGACTATTACGAGCAGTACTTC.

This chain connects TRBV20-1 to TRBJ2-1; 10 positions agree with TRBD2. CDR3 length equals 15 residues. The V segment lost 3 bases and the J segment 12 bases; nucleotides outside the gene matches: 14. Germline-derived CDR1 and CDR2 are DFQATT and SNEGSKA (reference sequence). The CDR3 DNA is TGCAGTGCTAGTCGCCTAGCGGGAGTGCCAGTCGGGCAGTTCTTC. Translating gives CSASRLAGVPVGQFF.

This clonotype was detected many times. The rearrangement uses TRBV12-3 or TRBV12-4 and TRBJ1-1; no clear D gene. Trimming removed 0 bases at V and 5 bases at J, with 4 bases between. The CDR3 sequence is 12 residues long. This CDR3 is CASSLATTEAFF. CDR3 sequence (DNA): TGTGCCAGCAGTTTAGCGACGACTGAAGCTTTCTTT.